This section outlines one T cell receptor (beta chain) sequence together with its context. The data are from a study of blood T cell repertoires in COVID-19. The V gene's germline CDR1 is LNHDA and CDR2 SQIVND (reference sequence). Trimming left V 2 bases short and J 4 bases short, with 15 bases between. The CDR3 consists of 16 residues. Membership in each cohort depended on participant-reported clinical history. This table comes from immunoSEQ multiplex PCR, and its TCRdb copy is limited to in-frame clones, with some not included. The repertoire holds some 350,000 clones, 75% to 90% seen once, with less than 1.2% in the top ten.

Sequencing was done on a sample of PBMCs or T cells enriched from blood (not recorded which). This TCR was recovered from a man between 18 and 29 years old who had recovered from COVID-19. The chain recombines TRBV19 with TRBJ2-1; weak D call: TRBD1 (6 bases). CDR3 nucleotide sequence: TGTGCCAGTAGTATAAATGGGGCAGGGGTGTACAATGAGCAGTTCTTC. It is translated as CASSINGAGVYNEQFF.